This TCR beta chain was sequenced during a study of OX40 agonist ivuxolimab in advanced cancers. Study-level information: Ivuxolimab was delivered to patients intravenously every 2 weeks at doses spanning 0.01 to 10 mg/kg.

The CDR3 has 15 amino acids. V lost 5 bases and J lost 9, with 17 bases in between. The germline CDR1 and CDR2 sequences are PRHDT and FYEKMQ (reference sequence). Sequencing was performed with immunoSEQ multiplex PCR; in TCRdb, only in-frame clones are kept and a portion is missing. Here the sample spans fewer than 65,000 clones, 90% to 95% being singletons. The input for sequencing was CD4+ or CD8+ T cells sorted from blood, taken in a trial of the OX40 agonist ivuxolimab. The chain joins TRBV13 to TRBJ1-6; D call uncertain. This TCR came from an adult with an advanced solid tumor such as melanoma, head and neck, liver or kidney cancer. The CDR3 nucleotides are TGTGCCAGCAGCCCGACCGTTCCTGGTATTTCACCCCTCCACTTT. Protein sequence: CASSPTVPGISPLHF.